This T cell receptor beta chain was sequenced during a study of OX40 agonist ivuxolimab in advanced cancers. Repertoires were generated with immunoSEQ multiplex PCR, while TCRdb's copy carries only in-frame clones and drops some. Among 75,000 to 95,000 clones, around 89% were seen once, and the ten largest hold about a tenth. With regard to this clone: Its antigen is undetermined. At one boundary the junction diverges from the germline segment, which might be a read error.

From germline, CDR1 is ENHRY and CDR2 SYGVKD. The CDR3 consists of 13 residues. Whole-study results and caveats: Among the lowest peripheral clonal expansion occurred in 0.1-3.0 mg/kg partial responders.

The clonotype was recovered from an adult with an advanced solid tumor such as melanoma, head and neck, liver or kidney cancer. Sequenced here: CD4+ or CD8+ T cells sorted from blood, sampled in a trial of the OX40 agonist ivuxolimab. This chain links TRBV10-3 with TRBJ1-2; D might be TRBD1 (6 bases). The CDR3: CAVSPGQATRRAF. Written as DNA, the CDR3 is TGTGCCGTTTCCCCGGGACAAGCCACTCGTAGGGCCTTC.